The clone carrying this T cell receptor (beta chain) showed up just once. Germline V gene lookup returns CDR1 PRHDT and CDR2 FYEKMQ (reference sequence). The V and J ends lost 5 bases and 8 bases, in that order; junction bases with no gene match: 5. The CDR3 is 12 amino acids. The sample comes from a study of blood T cell repertoires in COVID-19. At the level of the study: The origin of the acute and convalescent COVID-19 samples was the United States, Italy and Spain. T cells, B-cell-depleted T cells, or PBMCs supplied cDNA or gDNA.

Produced via immunoSEQ multiplex PCR; TCRdb's table is partial and in-frame only. This table has about 50,000 clones, approximately 88% appearing once. The specimen sequenced was peripheral blood. V gene TRBV13 combines with J gene TRBJ1-2; TRBD1 matches at 7 bases. The sequence derives from a human donor with active COVID-19. The donor label of this sample is uncertain. In DNA, the CDR3 is TGTGCCAGCAGCAACAGGGGTGGGGGCTACACCTTC. As protein: CASSNRGGGYTF. Complete variable domain (other parts from reference TRBV13 and TRBJ1-2): AAGVIQSPRHLIKEKRETATLKCYPIPRHDTVYWYQQGPGQDPQFLISFYEKMQSDKGSIPDRFSAQQFSDYHSELNMSSLELGDSALYFCASSNRGGGYTFGSGTRLTVV.